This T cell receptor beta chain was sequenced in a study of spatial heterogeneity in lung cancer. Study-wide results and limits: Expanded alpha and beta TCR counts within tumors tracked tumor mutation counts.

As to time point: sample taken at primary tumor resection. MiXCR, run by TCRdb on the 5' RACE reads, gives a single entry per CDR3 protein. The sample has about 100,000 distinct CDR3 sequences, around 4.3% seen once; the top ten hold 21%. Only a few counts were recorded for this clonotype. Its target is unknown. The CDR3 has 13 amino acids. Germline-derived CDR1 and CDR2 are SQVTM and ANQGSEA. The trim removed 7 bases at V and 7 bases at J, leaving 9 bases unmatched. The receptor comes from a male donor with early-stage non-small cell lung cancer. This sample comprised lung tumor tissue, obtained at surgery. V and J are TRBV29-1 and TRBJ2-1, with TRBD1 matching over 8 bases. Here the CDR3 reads CSATTGAGNEQFF. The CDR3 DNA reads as TGCAGCGCCACGACAGGGGCGGGGAATGAGCAGTTCTTC.